These 27 T cell receptor beta chains came from one sample sequenced in a study of PD-1 blockade in mismatch repair-deficient tumors. Clones were sequenced by immunoSEQ multiplex PCR, and TCRdb holds only the in-frame ones, with some missing. Among 130,000 or so clones listed, 86% were seen once. The specimen was peripheral blood, collected 44 weeks after starting pembrolizumab. The source of these receptors is an adult with mismatch repair-deficient cancer.

The chain links TRBV5-4 to TRBJ2-5; maybe TRBD2 (7 bases). The CDR3 has 14 amino acids. Trimming left V 5 bases short and J 5 bases short, with 16 bases between. Germline V gene sequence: CDR1 SGHNT, CDR2 YYREEE (reference sequence). The CDR3 sequence is CASRKEGGGETQYF. The CDR3 DNA is TGTGCCAGCAGAAAAGAAGGGGGAGGGGAGACCCAGTACTTC.

The rearrangement uses TRBV11-2 and TRBJ2-7, with 7 nucleotides matching TRBD2. This CDR3 contains 19 residues. CDR1 SGHAT and CDR2 FQNNGV come from the germline V gene. V shed 0 bases and J 4 bases; nucleotides not matched to a gene: 18. CDR3 nucleotides: TGTGCCAGCAGCTTAGATGGGGGGGGAGGACTTTTTACGTTTTACGAGCAGTACTTC. Translation: CASSLDGGGGLFTFYEQYF.

The chain carries TRBV7-2 and TRBJ2-7; no clear D gene. There are 15 residues in the CDR3. Trimming cost V 5 bases and J 3 bases, with 17 bases left between them. Germline assignment: CDR1 SGHTA and CDR2 FQGNSA. CDR3 DNA sequence: TGTGCCAGCAGCCCAAGCCGCCGGACGGGCTACGAGCAGTACTTC. Protein product: CASSPSRRTGYEQYF.

This sequence joins TRBV4-1 and TRBJ2-2, with 12 bases that match TRBD1. The trim removed 1 base at V and 7 bases at J, leaving 4 bases unmatched. CDR1 MGHRA and CDR2 YSYEKL come from the germline V gene. The CDR3 is made up of 16 amino acids. CDR3 DNA: TGCGCCAGCAGCCAAGGGGACAGGGGGCGAGGCGGGGAGCTGTTTTTT. Translating gives CASSQGDRGRGGELFF.

The V and J genes are TRBV6-6 and TRBJ2-7, with TRBD2 matching 7 bases. J gave up 2 bases and V 0 bases, and 7 bases lay outside the gene matches. The CDR3 is 16 amino acids. Germline-derived CDR1 and CDR2 are MNHNY and SVGAGI (reference sequence). The CDR3 sequence: CASSYSLGGKTYEQYF. CDR3 nucleotide sequence: TGTGCCAGCAGTTACTCCCTCGGGGGGAAAACCTACGAGCAGTACTTC.

The chain is built from TRBV19 and TRBJ2-2; 11 bases match TRBD2. Trimming cost V 5 bases and J 13 bases; bases outside gene matches: 9. Germline V lookup: CDR1 LNHDA, CDR2 SQIVND (reference sequence). The CDR3 is 14 amino acids. CDR3 loop: CASSSRLAGWGLFF. The DNA of the CDR3 is TGTGCCAGTAGTTCTCGACTAGCGGGGTGGGGGCTGTTTTTT.

The V call is TRBV7-6, the J call TRBJ2-3; tentative D call: TRBD1 (5 bases). Germline CDR1 is SGHVS and CDR2 is FNYEAQ. Trimming shortened V by 4 bases and J by 4 bases, and 12 bases separated the two germline ends. This CDR3 has 14 amino acids. CDR3 residues: CASSSVGHPDTQYF. The CDR3 DNA is TGTGCCAGCAGCTCAGTGGGGCACCCAGATACGCAGTATTTT. Using reference TRBV7-6 and TRBJ2-3 for the parts outside the CDR3, the full variable domain is GAGVSQSPRYKVTKRGQDVALRCDPISGHVSLYWYRQALGQGPEFLTYFNYEAQQDKSGLPNDRFSAERPEGSISTLTIQRTEQRDSAMYRCASSSVGHPDTQYFGPGTRLTVL.

The chain uses TRBV27 and TRBJ2-7, with 11 bases that match TRBD2. The junction had 7 bases not matched to a gene; V was cut back by 5 bases and J by 7 bases. This CDR3 is 14 amino acids long. CDR1 is MNHEY and CDR2 is SMNVEV in the germline V gene (reference sequence). The CDR3 DNA reads as TGTGCCAGCAGTCTACTAGCGGGAGCGGGGGAGCAGTACTTC. This translates into CASSLLAGAGEQYF.

CDR3 DNA: TGTGCCAGCAGCGCTCAGGGAGAAGAGACCCAGTACTTC. Encoded protein: CASSAQGEETQYF. This chain uses TRBV7-3 with TRBJ2-5; the D call may be TRBD1 or TRBD2 (5 bases each). The CDR3 length is 13 residues. V lost 5 bases, J lost 3 bases, and 10 bases lay in between. CDR1 and CDR2 from the germline V gene are SGHTA and FQGTGA.

The V gene is TRBV27, the J gene TRBJ2-7; 7 bases match TRBD1. The CDR3 has 15 amino acids. V lost 0 bases, J lost 2 bases, and 4 bases stayed unmatched. Germline V gene lookup returns CDR1 MNHEY and CDR2 SMNVEV (reference sequence). The CDR3 DNA reads TGTGCCAGCAGTTTATCCTCGACAGGGACCTACGAGCAGTACTTC. This encodes CASSLSSTGTYEQYF.

This clone was detected only once. The V gene is TRBV13, the J gene TRBJ1-3, with TRBD1 matching over 10 bases. This CDR3 contains 18 residues. Germline V CDR1 and CDR2: PRHDT, FYEKMQ (reference sequence). The V gene end was trimmed by 4 bases and the J gene end by 4 bases; junction bases not matched to a gene: 13. The CDR3 nucleotides are TGTGCCAGCAGCTCCGAGGACAGGGGGATCTCCTCAGGAAACACCATATATTTT. It specifies CASSSEDRGISSGNTIYF.

The CDR3 reads CASSFGAGGGHEQFF. CDR3 DNA: TGTGCCAGCAGCTTCGGAGCGGGAGGCGGGCATGAGCAGTTCTTC. The chain uses TRBV11-3 and TRBJ2-1; 9 bases match TRBD2. The V gene end was trimmed by 3 bases and the J gene end by 8 bases; junction bases not matched to a gene: 8. CDR1 and CDR2 from the germline V gene are SGHNT and YENEEA. The CDR3 loop spans 15 amino acids.

This chain uses TRBV11-1 with TRBJ2-7; TRBD2 is a possible D gene (6 bases). The CDR3 runs to 18 residues. Looked up from germline, CDR1 is SGHAT and CDR2 is FQDESV (reference sequence). Trimming left V 6 bases short and J 2 bases short, with 26 bases between. The CDR3 DNA reads TGTGCCAGCAGTCCTCAAATTAGGGCAAGCGGGCTAGCCTACGAGCAGTACTTC. Translation gives CASSPQIRASGLAYEQYF.

The chain employs TRBV5-4 and TRBJ2-2; D call uncertain. Germline V gene data show CDR1 as SGHNT and CDR2 as YYREEE (reference sequence). The CDR3 contains 16 residues. V shed 4 bases and J shed 0 bases, with 13 bases lying between them. As DNA, the CDR3 is TGTGCCAGCAGCCTGGGGTCCTCCCCGAACACCGGGGAGCTGTTTTTT. It translates to CASSLGSSPNTGELFF.

The V gene is TRBV5-6, the J gene TRBJ2-5; a weak D match, TRBD1 (6 bases). Germline CDR1 SGHDT, CDR2 YYEEEE. V was trimmed by 4 bases and J by 4 bases, leaving 11 bases between them. This CDR3 is built from 13 residues. CDR3 loop: CASSIGGGETQYF. CDR3 nucleotides: TGTGCCAGCAGCATAGGGGGTGGAGAGACCCAGTACTTC.

The chain is built from TRBV18 and TRBJ2-7; D call uncertain. The CDR3 has 14 residues. V was pared by 0 bases and J by 0 bases, with 6 bases between. Germline V gene lookup returns CDR1 KGHSH and CDR2 LQKENI. The CDR3 bases are TGTGCCAGCTCACCACCCAGAAGCTCCTACGAGCAGTACTTC. This sequence encodes CASSPPRSSYEQYF.

J is TRBJ1-1 and V is TRBV6-4; 9 bases agree with TRBD1. The CDR3 runs 15 residues. CDR1 MRHNA and CDR2 SNTAGT come from the germline V gene. The V segment lost 0 bases and the J segment 1 base; nucleotides outside the gene matches: 0. This CDR3 is CASSDSTGGNTEAFF. In nucleotides, the CDR3 is TGTGCCAGCAGTGACTCGACAGGGGGGAACACTGAAGCTTTCTTT.

The rearrangement links TRBV28 to TRBJ2-4, with TRBD1 matching 10 bases. This CDR3 is built from 19 residues. Germline V CDR1 and CDR2: MDHEN, SYDVKM. Trimming took 3 bases from V and 0 from J; bases not matched to a gene: 11. The chain's CDR3 is CASSLAGQGFGLAKNIQYF. The CDR3 DNA is TGTGCCAGCAGTTTGGCGGGACAGGGGTTCGGTCTAGCCAAAAACATTCAGTACTTC.

V and J are TRBV7-8 and TRBJ2-5; possible D gene TRBD2, 5 bases. Trimming shortened V by 5 bases and J by 5 bases, and 12 bases separated the two germline ends. Germline assignment: CDR1 SGHVS and CDR2 FQNEAQ. The CDR3 has 13 residues. The CDR3 bases are TGTGCCAGCAGCCTTACTAGTTGGGAGACCCAGTACTTC. Translating it yields CASSLTSWETQYF.

The chain combines TRBV6-4 with TRBJ2-6; D is perhaps TRBD1 (5 bases). Trimming removed 0 bases from V and 2 bases from J, with 5 bases in between. The CDR3 totals 15 residues. CDR1 and CDR2 (germline): MRHNA, SNTAGT. The chain's CDR3 is CASSDSGAGANVLTF. For the CDR3, the DNA is TGTGCCAGCAGTGACTCAGGGGCTGGGGCCAACGTCCTGACTTTC.

The rearrangement joins TRBV13 to TRBJ1-1; no clear D gene. The CDR3 runs to 17 residues. Trimming pared 1 base from V and 0 bases from J, leaving 15 bases between. Per the germline V gene, CDR1 is PRHDT and CDR2 is FYEKMQ (reference sequence). This CDR3 reads CASSLDRGENMNTEAFF. The CDR3 nucleotides read TGTGCCAGCAGCTTAGATCGGGGAGAAAATATGAACACTGAAGCTTTCTTT.

The J gene is TRBJ1-2, the V gene TRBV5-6; D may be TRBD1 (5 bases). There are 15 residues in the CDR3. Germline V gene sequence: CDR1 SGHDT, CDR2 YYEEEE. Trimming cost V 3 bases and J 4 bases, with 16 bases left between them. The CDR3 region has the DNA TGTGCCAGCAGCTCAGCAGGAGAGGGGCTCTATGGCTACACCTTC. Translation gives CASSSAGEGLYGYTF.

The chain links TRBV30 to TRBJ2-3, with D maybe TRBD1 (6 bases). CDR3 length equals 14 residues. V was pared by 0 bases and J by 2 bases, with 9 bases between. The germline gives CDR1 GTSNPN, CDR2 SVGIG (reference sequence). CDR3 DNA: TGTGCCTGGAGTGTGTACAGGGCCACAGATACGCAGTATTTT. Translation gives CAWSVYRATDTQYF.

The V call is TRBV19, the J call TRBJ2-7, with TRBD2 matching over 10 bases. V lost 4 bases to trimming and J lost 4 bases; unmatched junction nucleotides: 1. Germline V CDR1 and CDR2: LNHDA, SQIVND (reference sequence). The CDR3 extends over 13 amino acids. The CDR3 is CASSNSGRYEQYF. The CDR3 nucleotides are TGTGCCAGTAGTAATAGCGGGAGGTACGAGCAGTACTTC.

The chain carries TRBV14 and TRBJ1-1; the D is unclear. This CDR3 contains 14 residues. Germline V gene lookup returns CDR1 SGHDN and CDR2 FVKESK. Trimming cost V 4 bases and J 0 bases, with 9 bases left between them. CDR3 amino acids: CASSRSHLNTEAFF. The CDR3 nucleotides read TGTGCCAGCAGCCGGAGTCACTTGAACACTGAAGCTTTCTTT.

The chain joins TRBV6-5 to TRBJ2-5, with 8 bases lining up with TRBD1. Unmatched junction bases numbered 8, after V lost 7 bases and J lost 4 bases. This CDR3 is 14 amino acids long. Looked up from germline, CDR1 is MNHEY and CDR2 is SVGAGI. CDR3 residues: CASNRQGSRETQYF. The CDR3 nucleotides read TGTGCCAGCAATCGACAGGGGTCCCGAGAGACCCAGTACTTC.

The chain links TRBV10-1 to TRBJ2-1; D might be TRBD1 (5 bases). V lost 0 bases to trimming and J lost 13 bases, with 10 bases between them. CDR1 and CDR2 from the germline V gene are WNHNN and SYGVQD (reference sequence). The CDR3 is made up of 12 amino acids. In DNA, the CDR3 is TGCGCCAGCAGTGAGTCAGGGGTAGCCCAGTTCTTC. Its protein is CASSESGVAQFF.